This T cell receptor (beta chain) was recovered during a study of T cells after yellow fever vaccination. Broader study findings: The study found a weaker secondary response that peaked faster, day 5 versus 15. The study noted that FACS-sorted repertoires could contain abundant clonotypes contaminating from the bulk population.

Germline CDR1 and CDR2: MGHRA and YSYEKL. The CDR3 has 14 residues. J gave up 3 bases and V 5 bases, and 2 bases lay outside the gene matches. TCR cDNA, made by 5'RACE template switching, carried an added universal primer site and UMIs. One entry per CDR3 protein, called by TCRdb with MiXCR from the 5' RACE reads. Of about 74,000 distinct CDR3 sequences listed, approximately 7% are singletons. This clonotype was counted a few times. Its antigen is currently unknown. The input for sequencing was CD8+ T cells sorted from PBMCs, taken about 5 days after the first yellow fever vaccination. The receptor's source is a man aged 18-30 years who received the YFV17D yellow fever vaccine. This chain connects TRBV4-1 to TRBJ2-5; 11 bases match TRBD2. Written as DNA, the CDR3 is TGCGCCAGCAGCTCACTAGCGGGGGAAGAGACCCAGTACTTC. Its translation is CASSSLAGEETQYF.